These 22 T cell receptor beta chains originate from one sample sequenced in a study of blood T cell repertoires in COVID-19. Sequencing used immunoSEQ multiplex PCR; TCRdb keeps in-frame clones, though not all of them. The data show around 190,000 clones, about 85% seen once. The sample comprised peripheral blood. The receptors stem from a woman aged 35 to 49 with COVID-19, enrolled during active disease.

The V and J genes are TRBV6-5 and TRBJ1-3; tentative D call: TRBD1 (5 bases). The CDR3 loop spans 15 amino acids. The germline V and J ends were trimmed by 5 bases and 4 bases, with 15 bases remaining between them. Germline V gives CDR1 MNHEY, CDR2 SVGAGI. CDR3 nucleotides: TGTGCCAGCAGTCCCCGAGACAGCTACGGAAACACCATATATTTT. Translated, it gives CASSPRDSYGNTIYF.

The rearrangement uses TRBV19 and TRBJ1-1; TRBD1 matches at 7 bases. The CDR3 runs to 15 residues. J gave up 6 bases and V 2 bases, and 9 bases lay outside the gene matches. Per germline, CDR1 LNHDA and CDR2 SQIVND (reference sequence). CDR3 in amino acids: CASSIMTGRKAEAFF. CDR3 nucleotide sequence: TGTGCCAGTAGTATAATGACAGGGCGAAAGGCTGAAGCTTTCTTT. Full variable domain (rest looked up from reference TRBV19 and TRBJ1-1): DGGITQSPKYLFRKEGQNVTLSCEQNLNHDAMYWYRQDPGQGLRLIYYSQIVNDFQKGDIAEGYSVSREKKESFPLTVTSAQKNPTAFYLCASSIMTGRKAEAFFGQGTRLTVV.

CDR3 region: CASSLAGQFNEKLFF. Written as DNA, the CDR3 is TGTGCCAGCAGCTTAGCGGGACAGTTTAATGAAAAACTGTTTTTT. The V gene is TRBV7-2, the J gene TRBJ1-4, with 7 bases matching TRBD1. J was trimmed by 4 bases and V by 0 bases; bases with no gene match: 2. The CDR3 is made up of 15 amino acids. Germline lookup yields CDR1 SGHTA and CDR2 FQGNSA.

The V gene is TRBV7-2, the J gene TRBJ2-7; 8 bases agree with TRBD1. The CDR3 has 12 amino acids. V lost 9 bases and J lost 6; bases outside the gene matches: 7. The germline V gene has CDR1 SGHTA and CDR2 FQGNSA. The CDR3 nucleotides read TGTGCCAGTGGCAGGGGGCTAGTCGAGCAGTACTTC. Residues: CASGRGLVEQYF.

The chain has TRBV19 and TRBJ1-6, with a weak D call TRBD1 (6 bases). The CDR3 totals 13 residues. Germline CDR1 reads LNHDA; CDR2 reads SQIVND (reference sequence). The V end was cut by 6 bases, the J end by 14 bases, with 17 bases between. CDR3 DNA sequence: TGTGCCAGTAGGGGGGACACGTTTTGGACCCTCCACTTT. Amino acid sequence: CASRGDTFWTLHF.

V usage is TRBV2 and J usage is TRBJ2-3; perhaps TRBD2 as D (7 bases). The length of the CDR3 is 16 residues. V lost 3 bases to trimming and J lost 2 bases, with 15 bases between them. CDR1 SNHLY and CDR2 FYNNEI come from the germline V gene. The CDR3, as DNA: TGTGCCAGCAGTGATTTGGGTGGGGGGGCCACAGATACGCAGTATTTT. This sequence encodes CASSDLGGGATDTQYF. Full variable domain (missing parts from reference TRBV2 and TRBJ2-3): EPEVTQTPSHQVTQMGQEVILRCVPISNHLYFYWYRQILGQKVEFLVSFYNNEISEKSEIFDDQFSVERPDGSNFTLKIRSTKLEDSAMYFCASSDLGGGATDTQYFGPGTRLTVL.

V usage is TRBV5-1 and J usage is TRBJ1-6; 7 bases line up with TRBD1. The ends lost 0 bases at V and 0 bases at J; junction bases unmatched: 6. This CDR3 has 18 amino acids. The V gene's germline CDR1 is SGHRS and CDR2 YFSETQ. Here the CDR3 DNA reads TGCGCCAGCAGCTTGGCTGGGACAGCGAGCTCCTATAATTCACCCCTCCACTTT. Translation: CASSLAGTASSYNSPLHF.

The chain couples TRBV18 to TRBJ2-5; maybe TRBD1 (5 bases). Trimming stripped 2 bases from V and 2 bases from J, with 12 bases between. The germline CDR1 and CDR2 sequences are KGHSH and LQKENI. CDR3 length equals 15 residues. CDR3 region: CASSPTGLSQETQYF. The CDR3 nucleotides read TGTGCCAGCTCACCAACAGGCCTAAGTCAAGAGACCCAGTACTTC. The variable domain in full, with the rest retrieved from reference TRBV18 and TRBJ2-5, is NAGVMQNPRHLVRRRGQEARLRCSPMKGHSHVYWYRQLPEEGLKFMVYLQKENIIDESGMPKERFSAEFPKEGPSILRIQQVVRGDSAAYFCASSPTGLSQETQYFGPGTRLLVL.

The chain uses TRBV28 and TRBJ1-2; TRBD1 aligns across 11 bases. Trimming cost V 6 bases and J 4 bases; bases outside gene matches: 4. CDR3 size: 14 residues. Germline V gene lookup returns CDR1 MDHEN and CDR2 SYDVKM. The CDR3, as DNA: TGTGCCAGCAGACAAGGACAGGGGGCCTATGGCTACACCTTC. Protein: CASRQGQGAYGYTF.

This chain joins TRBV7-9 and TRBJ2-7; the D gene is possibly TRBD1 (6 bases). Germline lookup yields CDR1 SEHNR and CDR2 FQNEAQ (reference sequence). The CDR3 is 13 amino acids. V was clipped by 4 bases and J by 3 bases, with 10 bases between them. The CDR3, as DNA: TGTGCCAGCAGCTGGGACACAGACTACGAGCAGTACTTC. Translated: CASSWDTDYEQYF.

DNA for the CDR3: TGTGCCAGCAATAATTTTGTGGAGACCCAGTACTTC. This sequence encodes CASNNFVETQYF. The chain uses TRBV28 and TRBJ2-5; D gene uncertain. V was pared by 7 bases and J by 5 bases, with 11 bases between. Germline V CDR1 and CDR2: MDHEN, SYDVKM. This CDR3 has 12 residues.

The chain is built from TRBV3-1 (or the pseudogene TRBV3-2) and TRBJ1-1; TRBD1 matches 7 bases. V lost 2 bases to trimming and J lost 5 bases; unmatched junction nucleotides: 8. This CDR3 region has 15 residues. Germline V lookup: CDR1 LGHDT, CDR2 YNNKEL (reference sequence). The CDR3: CASSQHDRDGTEAFF. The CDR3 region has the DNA TGTGCCAGCAGCCAACATGACAGGGACGGGACTGAAGCTTTCTTT.

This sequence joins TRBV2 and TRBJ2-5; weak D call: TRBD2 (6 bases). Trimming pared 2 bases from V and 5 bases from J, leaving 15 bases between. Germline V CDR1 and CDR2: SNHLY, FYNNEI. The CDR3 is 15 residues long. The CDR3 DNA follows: TGTGCCAGCAGTGAAATACGGGAGAGGACGGAGACCCAGTACTTC. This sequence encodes CASSEIRERTETQYF.

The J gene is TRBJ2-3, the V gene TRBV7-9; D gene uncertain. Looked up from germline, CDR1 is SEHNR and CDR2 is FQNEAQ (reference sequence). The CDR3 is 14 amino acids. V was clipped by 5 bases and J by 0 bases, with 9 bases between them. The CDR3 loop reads CASSMTQSTDTQYF. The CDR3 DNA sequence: TGTGCCAGCAGCATGACACAAAGCACAGATACGCAGTATTTT.

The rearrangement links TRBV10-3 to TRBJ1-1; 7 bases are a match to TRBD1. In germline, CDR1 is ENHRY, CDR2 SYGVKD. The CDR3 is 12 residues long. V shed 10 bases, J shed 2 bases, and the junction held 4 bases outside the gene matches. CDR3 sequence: CATGQLNTEAFF. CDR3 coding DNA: TGTGCCACGGGACAGTTAAACACTGAAGCTTTCTTT.

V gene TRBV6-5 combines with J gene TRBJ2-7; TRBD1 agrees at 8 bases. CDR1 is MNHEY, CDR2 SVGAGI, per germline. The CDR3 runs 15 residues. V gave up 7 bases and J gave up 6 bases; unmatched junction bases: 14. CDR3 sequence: CASTNYAGGLREQYF. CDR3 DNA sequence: TGTGCCAGCACCAATTACGCAGGGGGCCTACGCGAGCAGTACTTC.

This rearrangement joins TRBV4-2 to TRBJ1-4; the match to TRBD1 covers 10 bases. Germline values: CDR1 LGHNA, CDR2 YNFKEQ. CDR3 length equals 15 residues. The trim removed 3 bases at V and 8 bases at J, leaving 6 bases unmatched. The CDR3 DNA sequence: TGTGCCAGCAGCCAGGGGGGACAGGGGAACGAAAAACTGTTTTTT. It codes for CASSQGGQGNEKLFF.

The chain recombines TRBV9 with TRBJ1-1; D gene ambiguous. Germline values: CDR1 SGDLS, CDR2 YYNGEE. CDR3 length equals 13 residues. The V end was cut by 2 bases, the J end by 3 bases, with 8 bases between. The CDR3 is CASSVNSDTEAFF. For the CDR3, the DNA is TGTGCCAGCAGCGTTAATAGTGACACTGAAGCTTTCTTT. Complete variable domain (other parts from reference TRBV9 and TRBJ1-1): DSGVTQTPKHLITATGQRVTLRCSPRSGDLSVYWYQQSLDQGLQFLIQYYNGEERAKGNILERFSAQQFPDLHSELNLSSLELGDSALYFCASSVNSDTEAFFGQGTRLTVV.

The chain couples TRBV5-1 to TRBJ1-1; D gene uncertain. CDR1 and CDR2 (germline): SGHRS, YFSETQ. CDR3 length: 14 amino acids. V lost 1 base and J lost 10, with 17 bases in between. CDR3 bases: TGCGCCAGCAGCTTGTATGTTTCGGCGACGGGAGCTTTCTTT. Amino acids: CASSLYVSATGAFF.

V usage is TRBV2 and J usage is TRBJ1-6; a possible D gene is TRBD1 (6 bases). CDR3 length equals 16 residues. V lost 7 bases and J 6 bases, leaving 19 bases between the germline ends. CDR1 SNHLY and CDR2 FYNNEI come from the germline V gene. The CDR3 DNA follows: TGTGCCAGCACTCCCCGGGGGGGGCTGGCTAATTCACCCCTCCACTTT. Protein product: CASTPRGGLANSPLHF.

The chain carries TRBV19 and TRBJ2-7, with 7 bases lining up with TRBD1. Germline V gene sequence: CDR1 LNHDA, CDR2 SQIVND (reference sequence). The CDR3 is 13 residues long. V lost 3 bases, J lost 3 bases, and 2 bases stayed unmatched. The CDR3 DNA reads TGTGCCAGTAGTATTGGGGACAGCTACGAGCAGTACTTC. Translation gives CASSIGDSYEQYF. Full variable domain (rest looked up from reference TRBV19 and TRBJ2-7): DGGITQSPKYLFRKEGQNVTLSCEQNLNHDAMYWYRQDPGQGLRLIYYSQIVNDFQKGDIAEGYSVSREKKESFPLTVTSAQKNPTAFYLCASSIGDSYEQYFGPGTRLTVT.

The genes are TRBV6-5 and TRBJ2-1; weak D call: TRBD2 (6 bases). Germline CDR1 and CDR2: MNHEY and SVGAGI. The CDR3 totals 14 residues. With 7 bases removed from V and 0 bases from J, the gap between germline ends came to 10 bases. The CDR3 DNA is TGTGCCAGCACCGGGGGAGTCTCCTACAATGAGCAGTTCTTC. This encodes CASTGGVSYNEQFF.